Below are 26 T cell receptor beta chains sequenced from a single sample in a study of cytomegalovirus exposure and HLA in healthy donors. Use of 60 Vbeta and 13 Jbeta primers characterized the PCR. The table came from immunoSEQ multiplex PCR; TCRdb's copy has only in-frame clones and leaves some out. The table lists over 150,000 clones, around 74% of them singletons. The sample consisted of PBMCs. All receptors come from a male donor in good health and CMV-seronegative.

Details on this clone: The junction departs from germline at one end; a sequencing error may be responsible. The DNA for the CDR3 is TGTGCCACCAACCTAGGACTAGACCAAGGGACCCAGTACTTC. It yields the protein CATNLGLDQGTQYF. This chain uses TRBV15 with TRBJ2-5, with 7 bases matching TRBD2. The CDR3 extends over 14 amino acids. Germline V gene lookup returns CDR1 LNHNV and CDR2 YYDKDF (reference sequence).

This clone has just a few counts. This chain joins TRBV18 and TRBJ2-3; D gene uncertain. Germline values: CDR1 KGHSH, CDR2 LQKENI. Trimming shortened V by 3 bases and J by 2 bases, and 9 bases separated the two germline ends. This CDR3 has 14 residues. The CDR3 DNA reads as TGTGCCAGCTCACCCGCGGTACTCACAGATACGCAGTATTTT. This gives the protein CASSPAVLTDTQYF.

A few counts support this clone. This rearrangement joins TRBV6-1 to TRBJ2-1, with 7 bases identical to TRBD2. In germline, CDR1 is MNHNS, CDR2 SASEGT. Trimming removed 6 bases from V and 14 bases from J; junction bases left unmatched: 16. The CDR3 is 14 amino acids. The chain's CDR3 is CASSLGGESSWEFF. The CDR3 DNA reads as TGTGCCAGCAGCTTGGGGGGGGAATCGAGCTGGGAGTTCTTC.

The chain is built from TRBV6-5 and TRBJ1-2, with TRBD1 matching over 7 bases. This CDR3 contains 15 residues. With 5 bases clipped from V and 2 bases from J, the junction kept 8 bases outside the gene matches. CDR1 is MNHEY, CDR2 SVGAGI, per germline. This CDR3 reads CASSIYRGANYGYTF. The CDR3 nucleotides are TGTGCCAGCAGTATCTACAGGGGAGCGAACTATGGCTACACCTTC.

The sample holds one count of this clone. V and J are TRBV19 and TRBJ1-1, with 8 bases aligning to TRBD1. Losses at the gene ends were 5 bases for V and 7 bases for J; bases not matched to a gene: 9. Germline CDR1 reads LNHDA; CDR2 reads SQIVND (reference sequence). This CDR3 region has 14 residues. CDR3 residues: CASSLQGVVSEAFF. In DNA form, the CDR3 reads TGTGCCAGTAGTTTACAGGGGGTGGTAAGTGAAGCTTTCTTT.

V and J are TRBV6-6 and TRBJ2-1; no firm D call. The CDR3 runs to 15 residues. CDR1 is MNHNY, CDR2 SVGAGI, per germline (reference sequence). With 5 bases removed from V and 0 bases from J, the gap between germline ends came to 11 bases. CDR3 in DNA: TGTGCCAGCAGTCCACAGCACAGCTCCTACAATGAGCAGTTCTTC. Translated, it gives CASSPQHSSYNEQFF.

The chain carries TRBV27 and TRBJ1-2; 9 nucleotides align to TRBD1. The V gene's germline CDR1 is MNHEY and CDR2 SMNVEV (reference sequence). V lost 9 bases, J lost 8 bases, and 7 bases stayed unmatched. This CDR3 contains 12 residues. The CDR3 protein is CASRNRGRGYTF. CDR3 DNA: TGTGCCAGTCGGAACAGGGGGCGCGGCTACACCTTC.

The DNA of the CDR3 is TGTGCCAGCAGCCACTCTGGGGCCAACGTCCTGACTTTC. Translating gives CASSHSGANVLTF. The chain combines TRBV27 with TRBJ2-6, with D unclear. CDR3 size: 13 residues. V dropped 6 bases and J dropped 0 bases, with 3 bases sitting between them. Germline V lookup: CDR1 MNHEY, CDR2 SMNVEV (reference sequence).

This sequence joins TRBV30 and TRBJ1-2; 7 nucleotides line up with TRBD1. Germline assignment: CDR1 GTSNPN and CDR2 SVGIG (reference sequence). The CDR3 contains 15 residues. Losses at the gene ends were 2 bases for V and 2 bases for J; bases not matched to a gene: 8. This CDR3 is CAWSRWDRDNYGYTF. The CDR3 DNA reads as TGTGCCTGGAGTCGCTGGGACAGAGACAACTATGGCTACACCTTC.

The genes are TRBV30 and TRBJ2-3; the match to TRBD2 covers 11 bases. Germline V lookup: CDR1 GTSNPN, CDR2 SVGIG (reference sequence). The length of the CDR3 is 20 residues. J lost 0 bases, V lost 4 bases, and 18 bases had no gene match. The CDR3 DNA sequence: TGTGCCTGGAATCCAACCTTACTAGCGGGGGACCCTTATAGCACAGATACGCAGTATTTT. Translating it yields CAWNPTLLAGDPYSTDTQYF.

The rearrangement links TRBV4-3 to TRBJ1-5; D is unclear. Between the trimmed V and J ends, which lost 1 base and 3 bases, there was a span of 4 bases. The CDR3 is 13 residues long. Germline CDR1 and CDR2: LGHNA and YSLEER. Written as DNA, the CDR3 is TGCGCCAGCAGCCAAGGGCTCAATCAGCCCCAGCATTTT. Its translation: CASSQGLNQPQHF.

This chain connects TRBV18 to TRBJ2-1; D unclear. The CDR3 consists of 15 residues. The V gene lost 0 bases and the J gene lost 5 bases, with 11 bases spanning the gap. Germline V gene data show CDR1 as KGHSH and CDR2 as LQKENI. The CDR3 reads CASSPPYKTNNEQFF. The CDR3, as DNA: TGTGCCAGCTCACCACCGTATAAAACAAACAATGAGCAGTTCTTC.

The chain links TRBV5-4 to TRBJ1-2, with D perhaps matching TRBD1 (5 bases). The length of the CDR3 is 14 residues. Germline CDR1 SGHNT, CDR2 YYREEE (reference sequence). Trimming pared 2 bases from V and 7 bases from J, leaving 15 bases between. CDR3 DNA: TGTGCCAGCAGCTTTTACGGGGGTCGGGGTGGCTACACCTTC. It codes for CASSFYGGRGGYTF.

CDR3 sequence (DNA): TGTGCCTGGAGTTGGGGACAGGGGATCTACGAGCAGTACTTC. Amino acid sequence: CAWSWGQGIYEQYF. The rearrangement joins TRBV30 to TRBJ2-7; TRBD1 matches at 10 bases. The V gene end was trimmed by 2 bases and the J gene end by 3 bases; junction bases not matched to a gene: 4. The germline V gene encodes CDR1 GTSNPN and CDR2 SVGIG (reference sequence). The CDR3 runs to 14 residues.

The V call is TRBV6-1, the J call TRBJ1-6; 8 bases map to TRBD1. The CDR3 is 13 amino acids. The germline V gene encodes CDR1 MNHNS and CDR2 SASEGT. The V segment lost 3 bases and the J segment 10 bases; nucleotides outside the gene matches: 2. As DNA, the CDR3 is TGTGCCAGCAGTGACAGGGGGCAATCACCCCTCCACTTT. Its protein product is CASSDRGQSPLHF.

This chain uses TRBV30 with TRBJ1-5; a weak D match, TRBD1 (5 bases). The germline V gene has CDR1 GTSNPN and CDR2 SVGIG (reference sequence). The CDR3 totals 15 residues. Between the trimmed V and J ends, which lost 2 bases and 5 bases, there was a span of 16 bases. Written as DNA, the CDR3 is TGTGCCTGGAGTTCGGGGGAAGCATCTCATCAGCCCCAGCATTTT. Encoded protein: CAWSSGEASHQPQHF. The entire variable domain, with the rest obtained from reference TRBV30 and TRBJ1-5, is as follows: SQTIHQWPATLVQPVGSPLSLECTVEGTSNPNLYWYRQAAGRGLQLLFYSVGIGQISSEVPQNLSASRPQDRQFILSSKKLLLSDSGFYLCAWSSGEASHQPQHFGDGTRLSIL.

This clone was picked up one time. Written as DNA, the CDR3 is TGTGCCAGCAGCAATCTAGCGGGGGGGCGCGAGACCCAGTACTTC. Protein sequence: CASSNLAGGRETQYF. The V and J genes are TRBV7-8 and TRBJ2-5; 12 bases are a match to TRBD2. CDR1 is SGHVS and CDR2 is FQNEAQ in the germline V gene. Losses at the gene ends were 5 bases for V and 5 bases for J; bases not matched to a gene: 6. The CDR3 runs 15 residues. Together with reference TRBV7-8 and TRBJ2-5, the CDR3 gives the full variable domain: GAGVSQSPRYKVAKRGQDVALRCDPISGHVSLFWYQQALGQGPEFLTYFQNEAQLDKSGLPSDRFFAERPEGSVSTLKIQRTQQEDSAVYLCASSNLAGGRETQYFGPGTRLLVL.

J is TRBJ1-5 and V is TRBV30, with TRBD1 matching 12 bases. The germline V gene has CDR1 GTSNPN and CDR2 SVGIG (reference sequence). There are 16 residues in the CDR3. V trimming: 0 bases; J trimming: 6 bases; junction bases outside the gene matches: 6. The CDR3 DNA is TGTGCCTGGAGTGTCGGGACAGGGGGCGCAGGTCAGCCCCAGCATTTT. Protein sequence: CAWSVGTGGAGQPQHF.

This clone is a singleton in its sample. This chain uses TRBV7-3 with TRBJ1-2; 7 nucleotides line up with TRBD1. After removal of 11 bases from V and 5 bases from J, the junction contained 17 bases not matched to a gene. The CDR3 has 15 residues. The germline V gene encodes CDR1 SGHTA and CDR2 FQGTGA. This CDR3 is CARQPGQSSPYGYTF. The CDR3 DNA is TGTGCCCGTCAACCGGGACAGAGTTCTCCTTATGGCTACACCTTC. Full variable domain (outside the CDR3, taken from reference TRBV7-3 and TRBJ1-2): GAGVSQTPSNKVTEKGKYVELRCDPISGHTALYWYRQSLGQGPEFLIYFQGTGAADDSGLPNDRFFAVRPEGSVSTLKIQRTERGDSAVYLCARQPGQSSPYGYTFGSGTRLTVV.

The CDR3 sequence: CASSLTAVIAGEIDTQYF. The DNA for the CDR3 is TGTGCCAGCAGCTTAACGGCGGTTATAGCGGGAGAAATAGATACGCAGTATTTT. The rearrangement uses TRBV7-9 and TRBJ2-3; 9 bases fit TRBD2. Germline lookup yields CDR1 SEHNR and CDR2 FQNEAQ (reference sequence). The CDR3 spans 18 residues. V shed 2 bases, J shed 5 bases, and the junction held 14 bases outside the gene matches.

The CDR3 DNA reads as TGTGCCAGCAGCGTAGACCCTGGGGGGGGTCCAGCTTTCTTT. Translated: CASSVDPGGGPAFF. V and J are TRBV9 and TRBJ1-1, with D tentatively TRBD1 (5 bases). Germline V gene lookup returns CDR1 SGDLS and CDR2 YYNGEE. This CDR3 is built from 14 residues. The germline V and J ends were trimmed by 0 bases and 10 bases, with 16 bases remaining between them.

This sequence joins TRBV30 and TRBJ1-5, with 8 bases fitting TRBD1. The CDR3 contains 15 residues. Germline CDR1 GTSNPN, CDR2 SVGIG (reference sequence). The ends lost 3 bases at V and 1 base at J; junction bases unmatched: 5. The DNA of the CDR3 is TGTGCCTGGAGACCCCAGGGGGCGAGCAATCAGCCCCAGCATTTT. Its translation is CAWRPQGASNQPQHF.

The rearrangement links TRBV14 to TRBJ2-1; 9 nucleotides agree with TRBD2. This CDR3 contains 14 residues. Germline loops: CDR1 SGHDN, CDR2 FVKESK. J lost 8 bases, V lost 4 bases, and 6 bases had no gene match. The chain's CDR3 is CASSRAGGSDEQFF. The DNA of the CDR3 is TGTGCCAGCAGCCGGGCGGGAGGGTCGGATGAGCAGTTCTTC. The whole variable domain, filled in from reference TRBV14 and TRBJ2-1, reads EAGVTQFPSHSVIEKGQTVTLRCDPISGHDNLYWYRRVMGKEIKFLLHFVKESKQDESGMPNNRFLAERTGGTYSTLKVQPAELEDSGVYFCASSRAGGSDEQFFGPGTRLTVL.

The CDR3 region is CATSRLRSDTGELFF. The CDR3, as DNA: TGTGCCACCAGCAGACTCCGGTCGGACACCGGGGAGCTGTTTTTT. The genes are TRBV15 and TRBJ2-2; D unclear. Trimming removed 2 bases at V and 3 bases at J, with 10 bases between. CDR1 is LNHNV, CDR2 YYDKDF, per germline (reference sequence). There are 15 residues in the CDR3.

This clone was seen just once. The chain combines TRBV5-4 with TRBJ1-2; 8 nucleotides agree with TRBD1. Germline V CDR1 and CDR2: SGHNT, YYREEE (reference sequence). The trim removed 0 bases at V and 4 bases at J, leaving 14 bases unmatched. The CDR3 covers 18 residues. CDR3 loop: CASSLVVSGQGSSYGYTF. Written as DNA, the CDR3 is TGTGCCAGCAGCTTGGTTGTCTCCGGACAGGGCAGCTCCTATGGCTACACCTTC.

The chain uses TRBV27 and TRBJ1-1; 7 bases agree with TRBD1. With 6 bases clipped from V and 10 bases from J, the junction kept 14 bases outside the gene matches. This CDR3 has 14 amino acids. The germline V gene has CDR1 MNHEY and CDR2 SMNVEV (reference sequence). The CDR3 bases are TGTGCCAGCAGCCCCGTCCGGAGGGGGCAGGGAGCTTTCTTT. As protein: CASSPVRRGQGAFF.